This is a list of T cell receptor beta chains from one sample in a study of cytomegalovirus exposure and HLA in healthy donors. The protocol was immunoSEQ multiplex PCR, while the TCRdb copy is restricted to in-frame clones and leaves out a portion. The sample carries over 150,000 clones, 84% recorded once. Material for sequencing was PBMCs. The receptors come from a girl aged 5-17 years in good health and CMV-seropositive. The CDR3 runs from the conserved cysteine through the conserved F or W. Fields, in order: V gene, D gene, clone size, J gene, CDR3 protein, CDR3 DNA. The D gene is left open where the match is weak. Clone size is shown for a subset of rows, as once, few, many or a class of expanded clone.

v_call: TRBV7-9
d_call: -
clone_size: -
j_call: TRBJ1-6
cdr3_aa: CASSLVGRDNSPLHF
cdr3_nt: TGTGCCAGCAGCTTAGTGGGCAGGGATAATTCACCCCTCCACTTT

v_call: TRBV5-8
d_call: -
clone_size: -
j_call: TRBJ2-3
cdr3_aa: CASSSTDTQYF
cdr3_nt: TGTGCCAGCAGTTCAACAGATACGCAGTATTTT

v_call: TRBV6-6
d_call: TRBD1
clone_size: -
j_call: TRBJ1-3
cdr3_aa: CASSYPTGPSGNTIYF
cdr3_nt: TGTGCCAGCAGTTACCCGACAGGGCCCTCTGGAAACACCATATATTTT

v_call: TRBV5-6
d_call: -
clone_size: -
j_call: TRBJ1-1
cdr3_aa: CASSLPWGDTEAFF
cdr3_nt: TGTGCCAGCAGCTTGCCCTGGGGGGACACTGAAGCTTTCTTT

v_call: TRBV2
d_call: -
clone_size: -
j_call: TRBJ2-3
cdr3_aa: CASGADRASNTDTQYF
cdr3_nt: TGTGCCAGCGGTGCAGACAGAGCTTCAAACACAGATACGCAGTATTTT

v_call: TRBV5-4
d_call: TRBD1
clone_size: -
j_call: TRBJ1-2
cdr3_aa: CASSFEQGNYGYTF
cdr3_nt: TGTGCCAGCAGCTTTGAACAGGGGAACTATGGCTACACCTTC

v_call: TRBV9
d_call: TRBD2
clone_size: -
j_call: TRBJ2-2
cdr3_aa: CASSQAGGGAGELFF
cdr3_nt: TGTGCCAGCAGCCAAGCTGGCGGGGGGGCCGGGGAGCTGTTTTTT

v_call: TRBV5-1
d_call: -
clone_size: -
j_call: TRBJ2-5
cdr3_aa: CASSLTGETQYF
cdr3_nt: TGCGCCAGCAGCTTGACGGGAGAGACCCAGTACTTC

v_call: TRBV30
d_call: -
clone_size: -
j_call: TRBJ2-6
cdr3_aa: CAWRPDSSGANVLTF
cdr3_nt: TGTGCCTGGAGACCCGACAGCTCTGGGGCCAACGTCCTGACTTTC

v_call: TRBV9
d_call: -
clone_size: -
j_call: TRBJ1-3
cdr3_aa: CASSVEGRSGNTIYF
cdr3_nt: TGTGCCAGCAGCGTAGAGGGGCGCTCTGGAAACACCATATATTTT

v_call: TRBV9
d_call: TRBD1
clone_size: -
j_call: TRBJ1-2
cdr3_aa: CASSTHRGTNYGYTF
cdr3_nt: TGTGCCAGCAGCACTCACAGGGGTACTAACTATGGCTACACCTTC

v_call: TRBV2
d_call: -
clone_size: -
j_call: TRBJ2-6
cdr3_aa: CASGAGAGANVLTF
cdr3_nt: TGTGCCAGCGGGGCGGGGGCAGGGGCCAACGTCCTGACTTTC

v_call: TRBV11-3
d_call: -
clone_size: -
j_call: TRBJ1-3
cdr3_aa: CASSSRRWGNTIYF
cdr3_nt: TGTGCCAGCAGCTCCCGCCGGTGGGGAAACACCATATATTTT

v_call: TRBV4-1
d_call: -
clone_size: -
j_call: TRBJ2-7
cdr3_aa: CASSQEPRSPGQYF
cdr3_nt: TGCGCCAGCAGCCAAGAACCGAGATCCCCCGGGCAGTACTTC

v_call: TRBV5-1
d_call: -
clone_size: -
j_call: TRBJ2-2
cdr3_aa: CASSGGFTTGELFF
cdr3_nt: TGCGCCAGCAGCGGAGGGTTTACCACCGGGGAGCTGTTTTTT

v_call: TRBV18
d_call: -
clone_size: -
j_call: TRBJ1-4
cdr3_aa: CASSPLDRLREKLFF
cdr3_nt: TGTGCCAGCTCACCACTAGACAGGCTCAGGGAAAAACTGTTTTTT

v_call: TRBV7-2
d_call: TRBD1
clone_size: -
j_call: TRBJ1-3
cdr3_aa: CASSSLSDRASGNTIYF
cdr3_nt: TGTGCCAGCAGCTCCCTCTCCGACAGGGCCTCGGGAAACACCATATATTTT

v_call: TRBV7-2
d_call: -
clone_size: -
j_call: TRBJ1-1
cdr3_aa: CASSLGRARAFF
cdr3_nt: TGTGCCAGCAGCTTAGGCAGGGCGAGAGCTTTCTTT

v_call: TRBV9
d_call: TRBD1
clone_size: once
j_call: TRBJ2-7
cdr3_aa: CASSAGTGGLYEQYF
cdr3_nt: TGTGCCAGCAGCGCCGGGACAGGGGGCCTCTACGAGCAGTACTTC

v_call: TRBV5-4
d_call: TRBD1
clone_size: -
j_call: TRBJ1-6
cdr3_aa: CASSPDRGDSPLHF
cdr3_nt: TGTGCCAGCAGCCCGGACAGGGGTGATTCACCCCTCCACTTT

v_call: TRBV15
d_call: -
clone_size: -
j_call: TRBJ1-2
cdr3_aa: CATSTPGQRANYGYTF
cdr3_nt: TGTGCCACCAGCACACCGGGACAAAGAGCTAACTATGGCTACACCTTC

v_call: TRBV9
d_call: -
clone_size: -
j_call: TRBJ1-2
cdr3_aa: CASSTGTDYGYTF
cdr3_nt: TGTGCCAGCAGCACAGGGACGGACTATGGCTACACCTTC

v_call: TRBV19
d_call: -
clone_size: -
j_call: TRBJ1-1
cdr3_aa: CASSLPGLGTEAFF
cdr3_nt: TGTGCCAGTAGTCTCCCCGGGTTGGGCACTGAAGCTTTCTTT

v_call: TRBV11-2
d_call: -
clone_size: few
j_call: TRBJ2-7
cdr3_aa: CASSPILWRGVYEQYF
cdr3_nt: TGTGCCAGCAGCCCCATCCTATGGCGGGGAGTGTACGAGCAGTACTTC

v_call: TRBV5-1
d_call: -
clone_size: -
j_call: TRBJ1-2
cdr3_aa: CASSLAPANYGYTF
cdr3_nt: TGCGCCAGCAGCTTGGCCCCGGCTAACTATGGCTACACCTTC

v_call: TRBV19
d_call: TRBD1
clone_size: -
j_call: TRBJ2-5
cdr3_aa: CASNPGQGQETQYF
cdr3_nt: TGTGCCTCTAATCCGGGACAGGGGCAAGAGACCCAGTACTTC

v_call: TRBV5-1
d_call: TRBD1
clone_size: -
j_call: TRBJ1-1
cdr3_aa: CASSLGLRQGGMNTEAFF
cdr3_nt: TGCGCCAGCAGTCTTGGCCTCCGACAGGGGGGTATGAACACTGAAGCTTTCTTT

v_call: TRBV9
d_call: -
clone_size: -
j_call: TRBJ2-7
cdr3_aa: CASSSLDWGTYEQYF
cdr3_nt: TGTGCCAGCAGCAGCCTCGACTGGGGCACCTACGAGCAGTACTTC

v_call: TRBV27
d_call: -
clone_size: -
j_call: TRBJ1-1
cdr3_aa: CASSFRLNTEAFF
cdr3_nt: TGTGCCAGCAGTTTTCGTTTGAACACTGAAGCTTTCTTT

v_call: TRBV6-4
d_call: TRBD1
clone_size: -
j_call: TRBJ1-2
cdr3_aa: CASSDSGQESYGYTF
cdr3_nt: TGTGCCAGCAGTGACTCGGGACAGGAATCCTATGGCTACACCTTC

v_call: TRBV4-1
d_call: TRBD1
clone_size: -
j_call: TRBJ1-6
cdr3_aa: CASSQPRQGSNSPLHF
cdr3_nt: TGCGCCAGCAGCCAACCGAGACAGGGATCAAATTCACCCCTCCACTTT

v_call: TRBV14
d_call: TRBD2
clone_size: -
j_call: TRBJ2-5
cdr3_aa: CASSHRTSGGLETQYF
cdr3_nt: TGTGCCAGCAGCCACCGGACTAGCGGGGGGTTAGAGACCCAGTACTTC

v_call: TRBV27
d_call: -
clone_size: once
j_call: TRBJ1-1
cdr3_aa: CASSLTVNTEAFF
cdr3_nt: TGTGCCAGCAGTCTAACTGTGAACACTGAAGCTTTCTTT

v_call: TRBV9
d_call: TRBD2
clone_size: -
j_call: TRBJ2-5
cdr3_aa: CASSSRGGLQETQYF
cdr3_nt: TGTGCCAGCAGCTCCCGGGGGGGTTTACAAGAGACCCAGTACTTC

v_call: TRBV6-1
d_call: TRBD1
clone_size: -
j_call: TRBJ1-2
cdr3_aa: CASSEPAGGFYGYTF
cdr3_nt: TGTGCCAGCAGTGAACCGGCAGGGGGCTTTTACGGCTACACCTTC

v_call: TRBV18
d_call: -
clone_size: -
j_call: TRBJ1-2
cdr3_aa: CASSHPQSNYGYTF
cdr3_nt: TGTGCCAGCTCACACCCCCAGTCTAACTATGGCTACACCTTC

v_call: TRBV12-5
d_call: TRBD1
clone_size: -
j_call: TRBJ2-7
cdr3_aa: CASGRPDRGYEQYF
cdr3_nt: TGTGCTAGTGGGAGGCCCGACAGGGGATACGAGCAGTACTTC

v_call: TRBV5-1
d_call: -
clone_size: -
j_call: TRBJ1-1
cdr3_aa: CASSWGGSLNTEAFF
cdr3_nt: TGCGCCAGCAGCTGGGGGGGTAGCCTGAACACTGAAGCTTTCTTT

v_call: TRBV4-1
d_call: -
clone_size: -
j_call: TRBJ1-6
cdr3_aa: CASSQDTQGSYNSPLHF
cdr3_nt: TGCGCCAGCAGCCAAGATACGCAGGGGTCCTATAATTCACCCCTCCACTTT

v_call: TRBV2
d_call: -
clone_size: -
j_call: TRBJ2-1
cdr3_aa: CASSEFSAGVNEQFF
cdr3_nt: TGTGCCAGCAGTGAATTCTCGGCAGGTGTCAATGAGCAGTTCTTC

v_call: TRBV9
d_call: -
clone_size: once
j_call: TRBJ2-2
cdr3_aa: CASSLSTGELFF
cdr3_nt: TGTGCCAGCAGCTTGAGCACCGGGGAGCTGTTTTTT

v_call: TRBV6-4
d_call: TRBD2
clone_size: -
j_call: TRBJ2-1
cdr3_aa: CASSVAGGSYNEQFF
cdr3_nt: TGTGCCAGCAGTGTAGCGGGGGGCTCCTACAATGAGCAGTTCTTC

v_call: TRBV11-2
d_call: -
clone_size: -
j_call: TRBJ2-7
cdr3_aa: CASRPPGGATYEQYF
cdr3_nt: TGTGCCAGCAGACCACCGGGTGGGGCGACCTACGAGCAGTACTTC

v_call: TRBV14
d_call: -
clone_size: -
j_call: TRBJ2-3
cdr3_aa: CASSQEGGAEDTQYF
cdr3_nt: TGTGCCAGCAGCCAAGAAGGCGGGGCGGAAGATACGCAGTATTTT

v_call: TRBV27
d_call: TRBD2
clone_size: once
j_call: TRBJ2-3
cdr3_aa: CASSWTSGASSTDTQYF
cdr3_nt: TGTGCCAGCAGTTGGACTAGCGGTGCCTCTAGCACAGATACGCAGTATTTT